Listed below are T cell receptor beta chains from one sample, sequenced in a study of blood T cell repertoires in COVID-19. TCRdb's table, derived via immunoSEQ multiplex PCR, lists solely in-frame clones and lacks some. The data show a few hundred thousand clones, roughly 91% seen once. Sequenced material: PBMCs or T cells enriched from blood (not recorded which). The receptors derive from a woman younger than 30 who had recovered from COVID-19. CDR3s include the opening cysteine and the closing phenylalanine or tryptophan. A D gene is named only where the DNA matches it firmly. Clone size appears in some rows only: once, few, many, or a class for an expanded clone.

V	size	D	J	DNA	CDR3
TRBV6-2/TRBV6-3	once	.	TRBJ2-5	TGTGCCAGCAGTTACAAGCTCCTAGAGACCCAGTACTTC	CASSYKLLETQYF
TRBV9	once	.	TRBJ1-2	TGTGCCAGCAATAAGGGGAAGGATGGCTACACCTTC	CASNKGKDGYTF
TRBV19	.	.	TRBJ1-1	TGTGCCAGTATCCCGAGGGGGGGCAAGAACACTGAAGCTTTCTTT	CASIPRGGKNTEAFF
TRBV7-9	.	.	TRBJ2-1	TGTGCCAGCAGCTTAGTATTCCTAGCCTACAATGAGCAGTTCTTC	CASSLVFLAYNEQFF
TRBV6-5	few	TRBD1	TRBJ2-7	TGTGCCATCGGGGACAGGGGTTCCTACGAGCAGTACTTC	CAIGDRGSYEQYF
TRBV3-1/TRBV3-2	once	TRBD1	TRBJ1-1	TGTGCCAGCAGCACTCAGGGGGCCCGTCTAGAAGCTTTCTTT	CASSTQGARLEAFF
TRBV19	.	.	TRBJ2-7	TGTGCCAGTAGTATAGGGCCGGGTACCTACGAGCAGTACTTC	CASSIGPGTYEQYF
TRBV4-1	.	TRBD1	TRBJ1-2	TGCGCCAGCAGCCAACTAGTCGGACAGGGGGCGTTTGGCTACACCTTC	CASSQLVGQGAFGYTF
TRBV4-3	.	TRBD1	TRBJ1-2	TGCGCCAGCAGCCAGGGCGGGCAGGGGGATGGCTACACCTTC	CASSQGGQGDGYTF
TRBV9	.	.	TRBJ1-5	TGTGCCAGCAGCGTAGGTCCAGGGAACAATCAGCCCCAGCATTTT	CASSVGPGNNQPQHF
TRBV9	.	.	TRBJ2-7	TGTGCCAGCAGCGTAGCCAGTGGCGGGTACGAGCAGTACTTC	CASSVASGGYEQYF
TRBV7-2	.	TRBD2	TRBJ2-7	TGTGCCAGCAGCCCATACGGAGCGGGGTCCTACGAGCAGTACTTC	CASSPYGAGSYEQYF
TRBV28	.	TRBD1	TRBJ2-1	TGTGCCAGCAGCTGGGTGACAGGGGTCAATGAGCAGTTCTTC	CASSWVTGVNEQFF
TRBV19	.	TRBD2	TRBJ2-1	TGTGCCAGTAGTGCATCTAGCGGGGGGAACTACAATGAGCAGTTCTTC	CASSASSGGNYNEQFF
TRBV10-1	few	.	TRBJ2-1	TGCGCCAGCAGTGAAGGGGGGGCCGCGTACAATGAGCAGTTCTTC	CASSEGGAAYNEQFF
TRBV29-1	.	.	TRBJ1-2	TGCAGCGCTACAGCTAACTATGGCTACACCTTC	CSATANYGYTF
TRBV5-1	.	TRBD1	TRBJ2-7	TGCGCCAGCAGCCCCGCAGGGGGCACTCCCGCCTACGAGCAGTACTTC	CASSPAGGTPAYEQYF
TRBV7-8	.	TRBD1	TRBJ1-1	TGTGCCAGCAGCTCGGGGGACAGACGCCTCACTGAAGCTTTCTTT	CASSSGDRRLTEAFF
TRBV30	.	TRBD1	TRBJ1-2	TGTGCCAAAGGGACAGGGGTTGCCTATGGCTACACCTTC	CAKGTGVAYGYTF
TRBV5-1	.	TRBD1	TRBJ1-1	TGCGCCAGCAGCTTGAGGGACAGTCGGAAGAACACTGAAGCTTTCTTT	CASSLRDSRKNTEAFF
TRBV5-6	.	.	TRBJ2-1	TGTGCCAGCAGCTTGCCAGATCAGTACAATGAGCAGTTCTTC	CASSLPDQYNEQFF
TRBV18	.	TRBD2	TRBJ2-1	TGTGCCAGCTCACCAACTCTAGCGGGTCCGGTGGAGCAGTTCTTC	CASSPTLAGPVEQFF
TRBV6-4	.	TRBD2	TRBJ2-1	TGTGCCAGCAGTCAACCGGGACTAGCGGGGGGATTGCAGTTCTTC	CASSQPGLAGGLQFF
TRBV6-5	.	TRBD1	TRBJ1-1	TGTGCCACAGGGACAGGGGGTCGGACTGAAGCTTTCTTT	CATGTGGRTEAFF
TRBV19	.	.	TRBJ1-1	TGTGCCACCGGGACACCCCCATGGGGAGCTCTCTTT	CATGTPPWGALF
TRBV6-5	.	TRBD1	TRBJ1-1	TGTGCCAGCAGTTACTTACAGGGGGAGGACACTGAAGCTTTCTTT	CASSYLQGEDTEAFF
TRBV5-4	many	.	TRBJ1-1	TGTGCCAGCAGCTTGGAGGGAGGGGGGAGAACTGAAGCTTTCTTT	CASSLEGGGRTEAFF
TRBV6-1	.	.	TRBJ1-1	TGTGCCAGCAGTGAAGGAAACAGGGAAAGGGCTGAAGCTTTCTTT	CASSEGNRERAEAFF
TRBV5-1	.	.	TRBJ1-1	TGCGCCAGCAGCTTGGTAGGGGGTAACACTGAAGCTTTCTTT	CASSLVGGNTEAFF
TRBV4-1	.	.	TRBJ1-5	TGCGCCAGCAGCCAAGCTGGGACATACAATCAGCCCCAGCATTTT	CASSQAGTYNQPQHF
TRBV10-3	.	.	TRBJ1-2	TGTGCCATCAAAGAAGAGTGGCGCGGCTCCTACTATGGCTACACCTTC	CAIKEEWRGSYYGYTF
TRBV30	.	.	TRBJ1-1	TGTGCCTGGAGTGTACGACAGGACACTGAAGCTTTCTTT	CAWSVRQDTEAFF
TRBV5-5	once	.	TRBJ2-3	TGTGCCAGCAGCTTGGAAGCCCGTGTAACGCAGTATTTT	CASSLEARVTQYF
TRBV9	.	TRBD1	TRBJ1-1	TGTGCCAGCAGCGTAGGAGGGGGCAACATGAACACTGAAGCTTTCTTT	CASSVGGGNMNTEAFF
TRBV18	.	.	TRBJ1-4	TGTGCCAGCTCCCCCGGGGGAGGTGATGAAAAACTGTTTTTT	CASSPGGGDEKLFF
TRBV18	.	.	TRBJ1-1	TGTGCCAGCTCACCATCGGACAAGCCTGAAGCTTTCTTT	CASSPSDKPEAFF
TRBV5-4	.	.	TRBJ2-2	TGTGCCAGCAGCACGCCGGGAACTTTTTACACCGGGGAGCTGTTTTTT	CASSTPGTFYTGELFF
TRBV9	.	.	TRBJ2-3	TGTGCCAGCAGCGTAGAAGGGGGATTATTGACAGATACGCAGTATTTT	CASSVEGGLLTDTQYF
TRBV29-1	.	TRBD1	TRBJ2-1	TGCAGCGTAGTAAATGGACAGGGGCCGGGCGGTGAGCAGTTCTTC	CSVVNGQGPGGEQFF
TRBV5-1	few	.	TRBJ2-1	TGCGCCAGCAGCTTGGCCAGGGCCCTATACAATGAGCAGTTCTTC	CASSLARALYNEQFF
TRBV30	.	.	TRBJ1-6	TGTGCCTGGAGTGTCCCGGGAGCAAATAATTCACCCCTCCACTTT	CAWSVPGANNSPLHF
TRBV30	.	.	TRBJ1-1	TGTGCCTGGGCTGGCGCAGGTGACGTTAAAGCTTTCTTT	CAWAGAGDVKAFF
TRBV6-5	.	TRBD1	TRBJ1-5	TGTGCCAGCAGTTACGACAGGGACGATCAGCCCCAGCATTTT	CASSYDRDDQPQHF
TRBV28	once	TRBD1	TRBJ2-3	TGTGCCGTAGGGGGCGGATGGGCAGATACGCAGTATTTT	CAVGGGWADTQYF
TRBV4-3	.	.	TRBJ1-4	TGCGCCAGCAGCCAAGGGACAGCAACTAATGAAAAACTGTTTTTT	CASSQGTATNEKLFF
TRBV6-5	.	.	TRBJ1-5	TGTGCCAGCAGGGTCGGACAGAGTAGCAATCAGCCCCAGCATTTT	CASRVGQSSNQPQHF
TRBV29-1	once	.	TRBJ2-3	TGCAGCGTCCTGACTTCGGACAGCTTAACGCAGTATTTT	CSVLTSDSLTQYF
TRBV5-6	.	.	TRBJ1-1	TGTGCCAGCAGCCCGGGAAGTCGCACTGAAGCTTTCTTT	CASSPGSRTEAFF
TRBV27	once	TRBD1	TRBJ1-5	TGTGCCAGCAGCGATACCGGGACAGGGGTTCGAGGTCAGCCCCAGCATTTT	CASSDTGTGVRGQPQHF
TRBV6-1	.	.	TRBJ1-2	TGTGCCAGCAGTGAAGCGTCCCAGGGTTATGGCTACACCTTC	CASSEASQGYGYTF
TRBV7-9	.	TRBD1	TRBJ1-2	TGTGCCAGCAGCTTTGGATGGGACAGGGTTATTGGCACCTTC	CASSFGWDRVIGTF
TRBV24-1	.	TRBD1	TRBJ2-7	TGTGCCACCAGTGATCCTCCCAGGGACAGGGTTTTTGCAAGGCCATCCTACGAGCAGTACTTC	CATSDPPRDRVFARPSYEQYF
TRBV5-4	.	TRBD2	TRBJ2-1	TGTGCCAGCAGCTATAGCGGGGGGAAACACAATGAGCAGTTCTTC	CASSYSGGKHNEQFF